The present TCR beta chain was sequenced within a study of PD-1 blockade in classical Hodgkin lymphoma. Time point here: cycle 4 day 1 (C4D1), after 5 to 7 weeks of nivolumab. Every patient experienced relapse after autologous stem cell transplantation, and brentuximab vedotin exposure varied. Germline V gene data show CDR1 as SNHLY and CDR2 as FYNNEI. The CDR3 runs 11 residues. Between the trimmed V and J ends, which lost 5 bases and 6 bases, there was a span of 5 bases. Produced via immunoSEQ multiplex PCR; TCRdb's table is partial and in-frame only. The data hold some 96,000 clones, with about 93% observed a single time.

The material sequenced was peripheral blood mononuclear cells (PBMCs), taken before the fourth cycle of nivolumab. The gene calls are TRBV2 and TRBJ2-1; D is uncertain. This clonotype was obtained from a human donor with classical Hodgkin lymphoma. The CDR3 DNA follows: TGTGCCAGCAGTTTAAGCAATGAGCAGTTCTTC. It translates to CASSLSNEQFF.